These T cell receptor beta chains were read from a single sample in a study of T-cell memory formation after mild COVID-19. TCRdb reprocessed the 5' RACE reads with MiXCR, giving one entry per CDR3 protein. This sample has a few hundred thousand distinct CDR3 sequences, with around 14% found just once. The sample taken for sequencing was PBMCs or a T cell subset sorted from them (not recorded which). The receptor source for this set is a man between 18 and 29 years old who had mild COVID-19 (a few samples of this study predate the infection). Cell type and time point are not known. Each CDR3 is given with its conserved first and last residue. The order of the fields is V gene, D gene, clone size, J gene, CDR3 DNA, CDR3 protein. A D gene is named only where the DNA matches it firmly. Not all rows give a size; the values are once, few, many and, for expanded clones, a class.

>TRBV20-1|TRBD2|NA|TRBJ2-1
TGCAGTGCTAGTCGGCTAGCGGGGAGGTACAATGAGCAGTTCTTC
CSASRLAGRYNEQFF
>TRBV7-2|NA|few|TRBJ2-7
TGTGCCAGCAGCAACTTCCTCAGCGGTTACGAGCAGTACTTC
CASSNFLSGYEQYF
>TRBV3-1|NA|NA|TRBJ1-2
TGTGCCAGCATCGGGCAAGGACAGAACTATGGCTACACCTTC
CASIGQGQNYGYTF
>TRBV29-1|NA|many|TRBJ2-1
TGCAGCGTGACAATGGAGGGCCATGAGCAGTTCTTC
CSVTMEGHEQFF
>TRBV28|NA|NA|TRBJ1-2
TGTGCCACCGACGCAACAGGGTTCGGTCGTGGCTACACCTTC
CATDATGFGRGYTF
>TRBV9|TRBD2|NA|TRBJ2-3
TGTGCCAGCAGCGTAGCTAAAGAGCGGGGGGAGACAGATACGCAGTATTTT
CASSVAKERGETDTQYF
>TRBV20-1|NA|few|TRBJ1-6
TGCAGTGCCCCCCGGGCATACGTCTCCTATAATTCACCCCTCCACTTT
CSAPRAYVSYNSPLHF
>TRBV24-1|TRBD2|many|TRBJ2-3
TGTGCCACCAGTGATGCGCGAACTAGCGGGGGGGTTGGAGATACGCAGTATTTT
CATSDARTSGGVGDTQYF
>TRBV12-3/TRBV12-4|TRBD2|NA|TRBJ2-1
TGTGCCAGCAGTCCAGCGGGGGCGGGGTACAATGAGCAGTTCTTC
CASSPAGAGYNEQFF
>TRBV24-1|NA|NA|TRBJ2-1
TGTGCCACCAGTGATGGGTTAAGGGGCAAAAATGAGCAGTTCTTC
CATSDGLRGKNEQFF
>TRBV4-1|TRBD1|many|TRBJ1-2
TGCGCCAGCAGGGCAGGAGTCTGGGACAGGTTCTCGAGCTATGGCTACACCTTC
CASRAGVWDRFSSYGYTF
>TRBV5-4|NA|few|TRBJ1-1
TGTGCCAGCAGTCGGGGGGGCGCTGAAGCTTTCTTT
CASSRGGAEAFF
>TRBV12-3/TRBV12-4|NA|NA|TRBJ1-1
TGTGCCAGCAGTTTCGGTCGCACAGCCGTTGAAGCTTTCTTT
CASSFGRTAVEAFF
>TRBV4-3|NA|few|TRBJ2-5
TGCGCCAGCAGCCATAGACAGCAAGAGACCCAGTACTTC
CASSHRQQETQYF
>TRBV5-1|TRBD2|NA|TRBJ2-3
TGCGCCAGCAGCTCAGTAGCGGGGAGCACAGATACGCAGTATTTT
CASSSVAGSTDTQYF
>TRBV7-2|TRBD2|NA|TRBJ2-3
TGTGCCAGCAGCAGCCTAGCGGGGATCACAGATACGCAGTATTTT
CASSSLAGITDTQYF
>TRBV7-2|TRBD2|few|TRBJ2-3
TGTGCCAGCAGCCGAATCGGGGGGGCCGGCACAGATACGCAGTATTTT
CASSRIGGAGTDTQYF
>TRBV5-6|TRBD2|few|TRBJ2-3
TGTGCCAGCAGCCCACCCAGCGGGGGGGCCCCAGATACGCAGTATTTT
CASSPPSGGAPDTQYF
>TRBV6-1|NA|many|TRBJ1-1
TGTGCCAGCAGTGCGAGACAGGCCGACACTGAAGCTTTCTTT
CASSARQADTEAFF
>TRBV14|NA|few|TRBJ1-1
TGTGCCAGCAGCCAAGAGAAAGCAGGGCCCACTGAAGCTTTCTTT
CASSQEKAGPTEAFF
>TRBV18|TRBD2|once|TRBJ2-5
TGTGCCAGCTCACCTGGACTCGGGAGGGCGGAACAAGAGACCCAGTACTTC
CASSPGLGRAEQETQYF
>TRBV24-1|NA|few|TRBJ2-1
TGTGCCCCCTCAGGAAATTCCTACAATGAGCAGTTCTTC
CAPSGNSYNEQFF
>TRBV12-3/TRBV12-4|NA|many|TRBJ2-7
TGTGCCAGCACCCGGGGCTACGAGCAGTACTTC
CASTRGYEQYF
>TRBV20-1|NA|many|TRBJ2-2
TGCAGTGCTATATGGGGCGGGGAGCTGTTTTTT
CSAIWGGELFF
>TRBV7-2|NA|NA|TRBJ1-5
TGTGCCAGCAGCTTAGATGGGGCCAATCAGCCCCAGCATTTT
CASSLDGANQPQHF
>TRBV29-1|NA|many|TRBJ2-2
TGCAGCGCCCGTCGGAACACCGGGGAGCTGTTTTTT
CSARRNTGELFF
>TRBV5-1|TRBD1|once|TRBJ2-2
TGCGCCAGCAGCTTGGGCCGGACAGGGCTCACCGGGGAGCTGTTTTTT
CASSLGRTGLTGELFF
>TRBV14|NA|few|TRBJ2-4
TGTGCCAGCAGCCAAGCGTACAGGGCCGAAAACATTCAGTACTTC
CASSQAYRAENIQYF
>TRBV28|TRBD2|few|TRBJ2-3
TGTGCCAGCAGCGCCAGACTAGCACACACAGATACGCAGTATTTT
CASSARLAHTDTQYF
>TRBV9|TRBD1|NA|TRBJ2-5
TGTGCCAGCAGCGTAGGAAGGGGGCGCGGGGAGACCCAGTACTTC
CASSVGRGRGETQYF
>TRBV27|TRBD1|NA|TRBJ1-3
TGTGCCAGCAGTTTATCGGGGACAGGGATCGGAAACACCATATATTTT
CASSLSGTGIGNTIYF
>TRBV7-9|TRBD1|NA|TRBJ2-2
TGTGCCTTCGACAGGGCCGGCGGGGAGCTGTTTTTT
CAFDRAGGELFF
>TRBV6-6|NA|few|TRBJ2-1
TGTGCCAGCAGCCTCCGAGGAGGGGAGAATGAGCAGTTCTTC
CASSLRGGENEQFF
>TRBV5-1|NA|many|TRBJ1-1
TGCGCCAGCAGAAATGAGGACACCTACACTGAAGCTTTCTTT
CASRNEDTYTEAFF
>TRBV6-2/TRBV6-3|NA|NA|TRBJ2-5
TGTGCTAGGGGGCAAGAGACCCAGTACTTC
CARGQETQYF
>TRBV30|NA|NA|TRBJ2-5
TGTGCCTGGAGTATATGGGGAAGGGAGACCCAGTACTTC
CAWSIWGRETQYF
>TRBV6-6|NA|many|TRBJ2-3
TGTGCCAGCAGTTACCCCAGAGAAGGGTCTAGCACAGATACGCAGTATTTT
CASSYPREGSSTDTQYF
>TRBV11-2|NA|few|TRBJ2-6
TGTGCCAGCAGCTTTCGCGGAGCTGGGGCCAACGTCCTGACTTTC
CASSFRGAGANVLTF
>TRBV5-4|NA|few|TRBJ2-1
TGTGCCAGCAGCTTTGAACGGAGCTCCTACAATGAGCAGTTCTTC
CASSFERSSYNEQFF
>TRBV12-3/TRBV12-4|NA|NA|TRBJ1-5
TGTGCCAGCAGGCGGGACCTGGGGAATCAGCCCCAGCATTTT
CASRRDLGNQPQHF
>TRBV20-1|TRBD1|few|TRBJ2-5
TGCAGTGCCACCACCCATCGGACAGGGGGAAAGACCCAGTACTTC
CSATTHRTGGKTQYF
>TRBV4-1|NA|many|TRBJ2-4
TGCGCCAGCAGTCGCGGTGTGGAAAGGATTCAGTACTTC
CASSRGVERIQYF
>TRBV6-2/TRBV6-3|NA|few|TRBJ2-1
TGTGCCACCGGACGTTCCTCTTTTGCCTACAATGAGCAGTTCTTC
CATGRSSFAYNEQFF
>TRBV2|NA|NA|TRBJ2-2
TGTGCCAGCCAAGGAGCCGGGACAAAGGGTACCGGGGAGCTGTTTTTT
CASQGAGTKGTGELFF
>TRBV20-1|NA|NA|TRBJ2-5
TGCAGTGCTAGGTTTCAGGGGAGTTGGCAAGAGACCCAGTACTTC
CSARFQGSWQETQYF
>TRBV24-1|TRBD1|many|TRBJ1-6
TGTGCCACCAGTGATTTGGGGACAGGGGGCTCACCCCTCCACTTT
CATSDLGTGGSPLHF
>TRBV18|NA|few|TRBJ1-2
TGTGCCAGCTCACCACCAGGAGTAAGGGAACAGTATGGCTACACCTTC
CASSPPGVREQYGYTF
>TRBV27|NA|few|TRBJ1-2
TGTGCCAGCAGTTTTCTAGGAGGAACGTATGGCTACACCTTC
CASSFLGGTYGYTF
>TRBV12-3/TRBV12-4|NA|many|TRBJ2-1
TGTGCCAGCAGTTTTGTCTCTTCCGCGCTGGGTGAGCAGTTCTTC
CASSFVSSALGEQFF
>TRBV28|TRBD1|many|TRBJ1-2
TGTGCCAGCAGCCCCTTCAAGGGGGCCCTGGACTATGGCTACACCTTC
CASSPFKGALDYGYTF
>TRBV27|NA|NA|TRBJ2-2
TGTGCCAGCAGTTTTCAGGAGGGCACCGGGGAGCTGTTTTTT
CASSFQEGTGELFF
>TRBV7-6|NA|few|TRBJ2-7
TGTGCCAGCAGCCCTTGGGACGGGCACGAGCAGTACTTC
CASSPWDGHEQYF
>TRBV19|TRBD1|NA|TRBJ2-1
TGTGCCAGTAGTAATGGACAGGGGGCAAGTGAGCAGTTCTTC
CASSNGQGASEQFF
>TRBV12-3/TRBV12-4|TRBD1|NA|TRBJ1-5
TGTGCCAGCGCCCCCGGGGGACAGGGCGGACAGCCCCAGCATTTT
CASAPGGQGGQPQHF